This T cell receptor (beta chain) was profiled in a study of OX40 agonist ivuxolimab in advanced cancers. Study context: Clinicians treated patients with ivuxolimab, an agonistic anti-OX40 (CD134) antibody. There were three patients with partial responses, one having hepatocellular carcinoma and two cutaneous melanoma.

Study conclusions and caveats: At doses 0.1 to 3.0 mg/kg, CD4+ and CD8+ clones expanded.

Autoimmune disease history or systemic immunosuppression meant exclusion. Data came from immunoSEQ multiplex PCR; TCRdb stores just in-frame clones and leaves some out. The data show 48,000 or so clones, around 85% seen once. Regarding this clone: Its antigen is undetermined.

CDR1 DFQATT and CDR2 SNEGSKA come from the germline V gene (reference sequence). CDR3 length: 11 amino acids. The V and J ends lost 6 bases and 2 bases respectively, with 6 bases between them. The TCR comes from an adult with an advanced solid tumor such as melanoma, head and neck, liver or kidney cancer. The V gene is TRBV20-1, the J gene TRBJ2-3, with D hard to call. This specimen was CD4+ or CD8+ T cells sorted from blood, taken in a trial of the OX40 agonist ivuxolimab. The CDR3 protein is CSAAYTDTQYF. The CDR3, as DNA: TGCAGTGCGGCTTACACAGATACGCAGTATTTT.